This T cell receptor beta chain was found in a study of cytomegalovirus exposure and HLA in healthy donors. Findings of the study overall: In vitro, three CMV-associated chains proved specific for CMV antigens. Earlier analysis found most TCR beta V segments productive about 90% or about 30% of the time.

About this clone: Its specificity is unknown.

The V and J ends lost 5 bases and 1 base, in that order; junction bases with no gene match: 4. In germline, CDR1 is SGHTA, CDR2 FQGNSA. This CDR3 is 15 amino acids long. Primers: 60 Vbeta forward and 13 Jbeta reverse. Sequenced by immunoSEQ multiplex PCR; TCRdb stores in-frame clones only, minus some. The table shows tens of thousands of clones, with roughly two thirds occurring only once. V and J are TRBV7-2 and TRBJ2-1; 8 nucleotides agree with TRBD2. This sequence originates from a man aged 45-60 years in good health and CMV-seronegative. Sequenced input: PBMCs. CDR3 sequence: CASSPREGSYNEQFF. Written as DNA, the CDR3 is TGTGCCAGCAGCCCCCGGGAGGGATCCTACAATGAGCAGTTCTTC.